Below, 5 T cell receptor beta chains from the same sample are listed, as sequenced in a study of blood T cell repertoires in COVID-19. Only in-frame clones appear in the TCRdb table, and some are missing; sequencing was by immunoSEQ multiplex PCR. The data hold 250,000 to 350,000 clones, with about 85% observed a single time. The sequencing sample was made of peripheral blood. All receptors come from a human donor with COVID-19, enrolled during active disease. The donor label of this sample is uncertain.

This clone occurred once. The V and J genes are TRBV10-3 and TRBJ2-7; D is unresolved. Per germline, CDR1 ENHRY and CDR2 SYGVKD. Trimming left V 6 bases short and J 2 bases short, with 11 bases between. The CDR3 extends over 13 amino acids. The CDR3 region has the DNA TGTGCCATCAGCTTGCAGGCTACCTACGAGCAGTACTTC. Its translation is CAISLQATYEQYF.

In DNA, the CDR3 is TGTGCCAGCAGTACACCCAGGTTGAACACTGAAGCTTTCTTT. Its protein product is CASSTPRLNTEAFF. V gene TRBV6-6 combines with J gene TRBJ1-1; D remains ambiguous. Germline V gene data show CDR1 as MNHNY and CDR2 as SVGAGI (reference sequence). Trimming removed 5 bases from V and 0 bases from J, with 10 bases in between. The CDR3 has 14 residues.

As concerns this clone: One end of the junction does not line up with germline, which may come from a read error. The chain employs TRBV19 and TRBJ1-1; D is ambiguous. Germline V lookup: CDR1 LNHDA, CDR2 SQIVND (reference sequence). This CDR3 is 16 amino acids long. This CDR3 is CASSILGAALLTGAFF. The CDR3 DNA is TGTGCCAGTAGTATCTTAGGAGCTGCCCTTTTAACTGGAGCTTTCTTT.

This chain connects TRBV5-1 to TRBJ2-5, with D possibly being TRBD2 (6 bases). This CDR3 region has 15 residues. CDR1 is SGHRS and CDR2 is YFSETQ in the germline V gene. The ends were cut back, 4 bases at V and 4 bases at J, with 17 bases in the middle. This chain's CDR3 is CASSPTTSNGETQYF. CDR3 sequence (DNA): TGCGCCAGCAGCCCCACGACTAGTAACGGAGAGACCCAGTACTTC.

The chain joins TRBV29-1 to TRBJ2-1; 14 positions agree with TRBD2. Germline V gene sequence: CDR1 SQVTM, CDR2 ANQGSEA. The junction had 9 bases not matched to a gene; V was cut back by 7 bases and J by 10 bases. This CDR3 has 14 residues. CDR3 in amino acids: CSAGLAGGPGEQFF. CDR3 DNA sequence: TGCAGCGCCGGACTAGCGGGAGGACCCGGAGAGCAGTTCTTC.